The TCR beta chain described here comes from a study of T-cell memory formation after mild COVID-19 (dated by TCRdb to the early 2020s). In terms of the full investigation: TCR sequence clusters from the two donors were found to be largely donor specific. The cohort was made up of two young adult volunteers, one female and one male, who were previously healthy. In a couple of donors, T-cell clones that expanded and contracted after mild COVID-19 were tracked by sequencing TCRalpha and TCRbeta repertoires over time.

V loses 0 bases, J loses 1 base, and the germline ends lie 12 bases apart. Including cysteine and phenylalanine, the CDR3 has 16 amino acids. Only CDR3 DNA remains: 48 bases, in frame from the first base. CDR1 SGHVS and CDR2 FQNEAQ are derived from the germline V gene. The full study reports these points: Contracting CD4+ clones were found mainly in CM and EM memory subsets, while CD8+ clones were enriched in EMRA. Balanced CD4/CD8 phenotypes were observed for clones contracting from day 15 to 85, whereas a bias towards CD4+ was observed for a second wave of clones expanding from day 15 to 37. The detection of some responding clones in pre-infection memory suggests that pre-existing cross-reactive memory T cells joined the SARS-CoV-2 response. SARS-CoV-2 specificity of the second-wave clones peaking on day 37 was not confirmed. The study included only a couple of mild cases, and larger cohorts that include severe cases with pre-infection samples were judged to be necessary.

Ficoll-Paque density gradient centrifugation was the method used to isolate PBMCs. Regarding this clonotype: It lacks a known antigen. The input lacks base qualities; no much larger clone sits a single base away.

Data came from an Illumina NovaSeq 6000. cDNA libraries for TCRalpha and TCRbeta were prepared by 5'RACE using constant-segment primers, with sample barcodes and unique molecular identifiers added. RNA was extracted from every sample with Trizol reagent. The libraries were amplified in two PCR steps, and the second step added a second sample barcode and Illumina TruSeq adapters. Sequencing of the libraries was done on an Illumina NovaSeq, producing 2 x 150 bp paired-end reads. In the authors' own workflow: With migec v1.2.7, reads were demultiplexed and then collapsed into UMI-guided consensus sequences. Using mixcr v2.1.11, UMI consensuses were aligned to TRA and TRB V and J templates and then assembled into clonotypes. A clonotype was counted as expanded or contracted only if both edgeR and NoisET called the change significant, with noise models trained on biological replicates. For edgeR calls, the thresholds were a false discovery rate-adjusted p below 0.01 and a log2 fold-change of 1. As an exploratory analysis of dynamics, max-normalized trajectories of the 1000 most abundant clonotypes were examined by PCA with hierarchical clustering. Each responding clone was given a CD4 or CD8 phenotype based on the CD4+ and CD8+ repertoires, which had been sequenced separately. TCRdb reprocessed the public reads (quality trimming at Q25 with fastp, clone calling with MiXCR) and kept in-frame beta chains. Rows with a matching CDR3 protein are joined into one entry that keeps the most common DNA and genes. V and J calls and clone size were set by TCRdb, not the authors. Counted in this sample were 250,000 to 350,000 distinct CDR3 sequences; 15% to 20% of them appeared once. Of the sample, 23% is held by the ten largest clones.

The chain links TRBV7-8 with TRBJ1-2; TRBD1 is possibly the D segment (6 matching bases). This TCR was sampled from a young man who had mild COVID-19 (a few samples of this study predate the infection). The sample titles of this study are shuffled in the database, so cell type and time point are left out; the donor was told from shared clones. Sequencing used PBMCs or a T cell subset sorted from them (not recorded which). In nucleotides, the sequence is TGTGCCAGCAGCTTAGCGGAGCAGGGGAGTAACTATGGCTACACCTTC. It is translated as CASSLAEQGSNYGYTF. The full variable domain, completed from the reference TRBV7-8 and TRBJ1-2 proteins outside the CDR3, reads GAGVSQSPRYKVAKRGQDVALRCDPISGHVSLFWYQQALGQGPEFLTYFQNEAQLDKSGLPSDRFFAERPEGSVSTLKIQRTQQEDSAVYLCASSLAEQGSNYGYTFGSGTRLTVV.